What follows is one T cell receptor beta chain and its context. Here immunoSEQ multiplex PCR was the method, and the copy in TCRdb shows in-frame clones only, minus some. This sample has around 550,000 clones, with almost 97% found just once. The source of the sample is a study of shared clonotypes between healthy human individuals. The TCR sequence derives from a woman aged 25 to 39 in good health. The sample taken for sequencing was naive CD4+ T cells sorted from blood. The subset was: CD45RA+ positively selected.

The CDR3 sequence is CASSLNPLAGGQETQYF. Here the CDR3 DNA reads TGTGCCAGCAGCTTAAATCCCCTAGCGGGCGGACAAGAGACCCAGTACTTC. This chain uses TRBV7-2 with TRBJ2-5; 8 bases fit TRBD2. V shed 2 bases, J shed 2 bases, and the junction held 10 bases outside the gene matches. This CDR3 spans 17 amino acids. Germline V gene lookup returns CDR1 SGHTA and CDR2 FQGNSA.